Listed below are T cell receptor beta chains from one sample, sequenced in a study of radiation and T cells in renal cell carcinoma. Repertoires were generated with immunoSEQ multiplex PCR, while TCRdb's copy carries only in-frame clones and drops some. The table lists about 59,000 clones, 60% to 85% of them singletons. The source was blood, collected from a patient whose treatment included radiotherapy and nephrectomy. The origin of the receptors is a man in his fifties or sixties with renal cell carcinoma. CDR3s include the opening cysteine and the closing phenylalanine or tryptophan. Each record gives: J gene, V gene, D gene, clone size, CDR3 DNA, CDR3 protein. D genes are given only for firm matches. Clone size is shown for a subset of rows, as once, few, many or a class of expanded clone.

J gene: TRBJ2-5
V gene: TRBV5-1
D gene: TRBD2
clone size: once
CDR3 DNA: TGCGCCAGCAGCGCCTCCGGGACTAGCGGGACCGAGACCCAGTACTTC
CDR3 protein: CASSASGTSGTETQYF

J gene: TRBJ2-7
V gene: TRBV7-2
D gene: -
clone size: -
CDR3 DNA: TGTGCCAGCAGCCCTGGAAGGTACGAGCAGTACTTC
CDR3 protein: CASSPGRYEQYF

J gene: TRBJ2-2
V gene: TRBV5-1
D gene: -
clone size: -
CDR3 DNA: TGCGCCAGCAGCTTCCTAGCATGGACCGGGGAGCTGTTTTTT
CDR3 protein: CASSFLAWTGELFF

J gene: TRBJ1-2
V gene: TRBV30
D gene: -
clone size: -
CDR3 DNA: TGTGCCTGGAGGCTCGGTCTTGGTTACACCTTC
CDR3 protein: CAWRLGLGYTF

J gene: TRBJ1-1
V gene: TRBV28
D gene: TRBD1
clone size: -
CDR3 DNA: TGTGCCAGCAACTCCCCGGGACAGGGGTTTGAAGCTTTCTTT
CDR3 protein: CASNSPGQGFEAFF

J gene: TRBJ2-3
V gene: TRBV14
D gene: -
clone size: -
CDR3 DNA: TGTGCCAGCAGCCAAGATATCGGGGGCAGGACCACAGATACGCAGTATTTT
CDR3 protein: CASSQDIGGRTTDTQYF

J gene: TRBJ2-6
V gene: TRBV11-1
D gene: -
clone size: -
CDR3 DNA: TGTGCCAGCAGCCCCGGCGTGCGGTTCTCTGGGGCCAACGTCCTGACTTTC
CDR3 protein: CASSPGVRFSGANVLTF

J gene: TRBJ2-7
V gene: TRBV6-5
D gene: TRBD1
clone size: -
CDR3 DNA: TGTGCCAGCAGAAGATCGGGACAGGGAACCTACGAGCAGTACTTC
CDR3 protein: CASRRSGQGTYEQYF

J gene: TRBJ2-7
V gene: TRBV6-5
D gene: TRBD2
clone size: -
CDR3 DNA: TGTGCCGTTGCCCGGACGGCGGGGGGCTACGAGCAGTACTTC
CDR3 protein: CAVARTAGGYEQYF

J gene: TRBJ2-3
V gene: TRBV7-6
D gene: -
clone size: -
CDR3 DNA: TGTGCCAGCAGCTCATACGAACAGGGAGGTGCAGATACGCAGTATTTT
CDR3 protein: CASSSYEQGGADTQYF

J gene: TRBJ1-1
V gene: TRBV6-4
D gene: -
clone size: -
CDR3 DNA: TGTGCCAGCAGCGAGGTAGGGGGACGGGCTTTCTTT
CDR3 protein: CASSEVGGRAFF

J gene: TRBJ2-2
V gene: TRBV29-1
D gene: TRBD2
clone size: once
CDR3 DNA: TGCAGCGTTTATCGGGGAGCGGGAGCCATCCTGGGCGGGGAGCTGTTTTTT
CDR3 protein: CSVYRGAGAILGGELFF

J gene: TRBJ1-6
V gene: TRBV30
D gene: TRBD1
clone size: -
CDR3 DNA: TGTGCCTGGACGGGACAGGGGAATTCACCCCTCCACTTT
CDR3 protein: CAWTGQGNSPLHF

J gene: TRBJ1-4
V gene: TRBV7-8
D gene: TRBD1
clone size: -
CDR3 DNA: TGTGCCAGCAGCTTGGGGGACAGTTTCGAAAAACTGTTTTTT
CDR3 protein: CASSLGDSFEKLFF

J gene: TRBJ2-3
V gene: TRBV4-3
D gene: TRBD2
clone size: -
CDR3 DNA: TGCGCCAGCAGCCAAGCCGCTAGCGGATTCACAGATACGCAGTATTTT
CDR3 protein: CASSQAASGFTDTQYF

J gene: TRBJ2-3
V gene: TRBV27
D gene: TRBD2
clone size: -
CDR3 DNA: TGTGCCAGCAGTCTATCGAGGTCCAGCGGGGAACGAACCTTCACAGATACGCAGTATTTT
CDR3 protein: CASSLSRSSGERTFTDTQYF

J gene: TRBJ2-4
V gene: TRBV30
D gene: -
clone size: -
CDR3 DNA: TGTGCCTGGGGTCCCAGGAGAATTTTGGCCAAAAACATTCAGTACTTC
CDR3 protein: CAWGPRRILAKNIQYF

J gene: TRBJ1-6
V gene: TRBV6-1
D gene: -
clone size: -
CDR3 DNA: TGTGTCAGCAGTGAATTGCGGGATTCACCCCTCCACTTT
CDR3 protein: CVSSELRDSPLHF

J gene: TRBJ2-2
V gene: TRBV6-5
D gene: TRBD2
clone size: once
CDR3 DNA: TGTGCCAGCAAACGGGGGGCGAACACCGGGGAGCTGTTTTTT
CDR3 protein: CASKRGANTGELFF

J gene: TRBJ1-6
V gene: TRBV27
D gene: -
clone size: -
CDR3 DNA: TGTGCCAGCAGTTCCCTCGTGGGAAGTTCACCCCTCCACTTT
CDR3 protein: CASSSLVGSSPLHF

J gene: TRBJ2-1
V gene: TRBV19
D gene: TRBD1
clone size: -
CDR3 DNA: TGTGCCAGTAGTATAGGTCGACAGGGGGCCTACAATGAGCAGTTCTTC
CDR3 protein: CASSIGRQGAYNEQFF

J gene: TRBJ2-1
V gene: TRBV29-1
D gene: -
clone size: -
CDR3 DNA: TGCAGCGTTGTAGGAGAGGGGTTCGGGAATGAGCAGTTCTTC
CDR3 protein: CSVVGEGFGNEQFF

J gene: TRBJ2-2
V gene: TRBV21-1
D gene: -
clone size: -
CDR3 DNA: TGTGCCAGCAGCAAAGTGATCAGGGGGCTGTACACCGGGGAGCTGTTTTTT
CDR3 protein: CASSKVIRGLYTGELFF

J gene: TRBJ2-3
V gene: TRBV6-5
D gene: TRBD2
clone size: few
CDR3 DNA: TGTGCCAGCAGCAAGGGACTAGCCACAGATACGCAGTATTTT
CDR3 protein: CASSKGLATDTQYF

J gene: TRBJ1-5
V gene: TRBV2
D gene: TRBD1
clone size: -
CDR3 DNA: TGTGCCAGCAGTGAGTCTCGACAGGGGGCCAGCAATCAGCCCCAGCATTTT
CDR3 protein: CASSESRQGASNQPQHF

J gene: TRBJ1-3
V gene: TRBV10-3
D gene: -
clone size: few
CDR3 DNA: TGTGCCAGCCAGGGCCCCGGGACGGGTGGAAACACCATATATTTT
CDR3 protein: CASQGPGTGGNTIYF

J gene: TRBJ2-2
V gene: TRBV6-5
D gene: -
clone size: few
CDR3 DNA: TGTGCCAGCAGTTCGGGACTTTCCAACGGGGAGCTGTTTTTT
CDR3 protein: CASSSGLSNGELFF

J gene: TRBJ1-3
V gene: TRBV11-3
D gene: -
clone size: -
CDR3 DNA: TGTGCCAGCAGCTTAGGGTCTTCTGGAAACACCATATATTTT
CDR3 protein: CASSLGSSGNTIYF

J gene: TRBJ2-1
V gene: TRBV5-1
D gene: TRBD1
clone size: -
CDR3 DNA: TGCGCCAGCAGCCAGAGGACAGGGAACCATGAGCAGTTCTTC
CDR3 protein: CASSQRTGNHEQFF